A single sample is the source of the 20 T cell receptor beta chains below, sequenced in a study of blood T cell repertoires in COVID-19. The method was immunoSEQ multiplex PCR; TCRdb's version includes in-frame clones alone and lacks a portion of them. The sample consists of approximately 80,000 clones, 76% of them appearing once. Sequenced sample: peripheral blood. These receptors were collected from a man between 65 and 85 years old with active or convalescent COVID-19.

The chain couples TRBV3-1 (or the pseudogene TRBV3-2) to TRBJ1-2; 8 bases align to TRBD1. Germline-derived CDR1 and CDR2 are LGHDT and YNNKEL (reference sequence). This CDR3 spans 14 amino acids. J was trimmed by 7 bases and V by 4 bases; bases with no gene match: 8. The CDR3 DNA sequence: TGTGCCAGCAGCCTTATCGCGGACAGGGCTGGCTACACCTTC. Translation: CASSLIADRAGYTF.

The chain links TRBV7-9 to TRBJ2-7; perhaps TRBD2 as D (5 bases). The ends were cut back, 5 bases at V and 3 bases at J, with 14 bases in the middle. This CDR3 comprises 14 residues. CDR1 is SEHNR, CDR2 FQNEAQ, per germline (reference sequence). The CDR3 here is CASSPPSRNYEQYF. In nucleotides, the CDR3 is TGTGCCAGCAGCCCCCCTAGCAGGAACTACGAGCAGTACTTC.

The chain is built from TRBV28 and TRBJ1-5, with no clear D. The V gene's germline CDR1 is MDHEN and CDR2 SYDVKM. The CDR3 extends over 14 amino acids. The V and J ends lost 5 bases and 1 base respectively, with 9 bases between them. In DNA form, the CDR3 reads TGTGCCAGCAGTCCCCCGGGGAGCAATCAGCCCCAGCATTTT. It is translated as CASSPPGSNQPQHF. The full variable domain, in which reference TRBV28 and TRBJ1-5 provide the parts outside the CDR3, is DVKVTQSSRYLVKRTGEKVFLECVQDMDHENMFWYRQDPGLGLRLIYFSYDVKMKEKGDIPEGYSVSREKKERFSLILESASTNQTSMYLCASSPPGSNQPQHFGDGTRLSIL.

The rearrangement uses TRBV9 and TRBJ2-3; maybe TRBD1 (5 bases). The V gene's germline CDR1 is SGDLS and CDR2 YYNGEE. This CDR3 has 13 residues. The V end lost 2 bases, the J end lost 5 bases, and 9 bases lay between the germline ends. The CDR3 nucleotides are TGTGCCAGCAGCGTTACCACAGGAGATACGCAGTATTTT. It codes for CASSVTTGDTQYF.

In its sample, this clone was seen a few times. The chain couples TRBV6-2 or TRBV6-3 to TRBJ1-5; D is unclear. Trimming took 4 bases from V and 6 from J, leaving 13 bases between them. The CDR3 is made up of 14 amino acids. Per germline, CDR1 MNHEY and CDR2 SVGEGT. This CDR3 reads CASSFAGNSQPQHF. The DNA of the CDR3 is TGTGCCAGCAGTTTCGCCGGGAACTCTCAGCCCCAGCATTTT.

The CDR3 loop is CAWVLYTEAFF. CDR3 DNA: TGTGCCTGGGTACTGTACACTGAAGCTTTCTTT. This rearrangement joins TRBV30 to TRBJ1-1; D ambiguous. Trimming removed 5 bases at V and 3 bases at J, with 7 bases between. The CDR3 is 11 amino acids. Germline V gene lookup returns CDR1 GTSNPN and CDR2 SVGIG (reference sequence).

J is TRBJ1-1 and V is TRBV2; D perhaps matches TRBD1 (6 bases). V gave up 5 bases and J gave up 4 bases, with 11 bases separating them. Germline CDR1 is SNHLY and CDR2 is FYNNEI. The CDR3 consists of 13 residues. CDR3 amino acids: CASSTRGSTEAFF. As DNA, the CDR3 is TGTGCCAGCAGTACGAGGGGGTCCACTGAAGCTTTCTTT.

This clone occurred a few times. The chain links TRBV19 to TRBJ1-5, with D unclear. CDR3 length: 14 residues. Germline V lookup: CDR1 LNHDA, CDR2 SQIVND (reference sequence). V was pared by 8 bases and J by 0 bases, with 11 bases between. The CDR3 sequence: CASSPGSSNQPQHF. DNA for the CDR3: TGTGCCAGTTCACCCGGGTCTAGCAATCAGCCCCAGCATTTT.

There are a few counts of this clone. The genes are TRBV30 and TRBJ1-4; 9 bases are shared with TRBD1. Germline trimming cut 0 bases from V and 7 bases from J; bases unmatched to any gene: 0. This CDR3 has 13 residues. CDR1 GTSNPN and CDR2 SVGIG come from the germline V gene (reference sequence). CDR3 coding DNA: TGTGCCTGGAGTGTACAGGGGGCTGAAAAACTGTTTTTT. Translating gives CAWSVQGAEKLFF.

The rearrangement joins TRBV7-9 to TRBJ1-1; maybe TRBD1 (5 bases). The germline V and J ends were trimmed by 1 base and 0 bases, with 9 bases remaining between them. Germline CDR1 reads SEHNR; CDR2 reads FQNEAQ (reference sequence). This CDR3 is built from 15 residues. The CDR3 reads CASSLDRTLNTEAFF. CDR3 DNA: TGTGCCAGCAGCTTAGATCGGACACTGAACACTGAAGCTTTCTTT.

The chain is built from TRBV21-1 and TRBJ1-3; the table gives TRBD1 as D, unverified against the DNA. TRBV21-1 is assigned pseudogene status. The CDR3 covers 16 residues. CDR3 residues: CASSKRWGQDRNTIYF. Here the CDR3 DNA reads TGTGCCAGCAGCAAACGTTGGGGACAGGATCGGAACACCATATATTTT.

The chain combines TRBV2 with TRBJ1-6; D gene ambiguous. Per germline, CDR1 SNHLY and CDR2 FYNNEI. The CDR3 runs 13 residues. V was pared by 6 bases and J by 11 bases, with 14 bases between. Written as DNA, the CDR3 is TGTGCCAGCAGGAAGACTAAGGATGCACCCCTCCACTTT. Translating gives CASRKTKDAPLHF. The variable domain in full, completed from reference TRBV2 and TRBJ1-6, reads EPEVTQTPSHQVTQMGQEVILRCVPISNHLYFYWYRQILGQKVEFLVSFYNNEISEKSEIFDDQFSVERPDGSNFTLKIRSTKLEDSAMYFCASRKTKDAPLHFGNGTRLTVT.

This clone was seen a single time. The chain uses TRBV5-5 and TRBJ2-7; 8 bases are shared with TRBD1. V lost 5 bases, J lost 4 bases, and 5 bases stayed unmatched. This CDR3 spans 13 amino acids. Germline V gene lookup returns CDR1 SGHKS and CDR2 YYEKEE (reference sequence). CDR3 residues: CASRSTGGYEQYF. The CDR3 DNA sequence: TGTGCCAGCAGGTCAACAGGGGGGTACGAGCAGTACTTC. The entire variable domain, with the rest obtained from reference TRBV5-5 and TRBJ2-7, is as follows: DAGVTQSPTHLIKTRGQQVTLRCSPISGHKSVSWYQQVLGQGPQFIFQYYEKEERGRGNFPDRFSARQFPNYSSELNVNALLLGDSALYLCASRSTGGYEQYFGPGTRLTVT.

The genes are TRBV5-4 and TRBJ2-1; TRBD2 aligns across 11 bases. CDR1 is SGHNT, CDR2 YYREEE, per germline (reference sequence). The junction had 7 bases not matched to a gene; V was cut back by 3 bases and J by 8 bases. The CDR3 contains 15 residues. The CDR3 sequence is CASSYRLAGSDEQFF. Written as DNA, the CDR3 is TGTGCCAGCAGCTATCGACTAGCGGGGAGCGATGAGCAGTTCTTC.

There are a few counts of this clone. The chain employs TRBV28 and TRBJ1-6; 10 bases map to TRBD1. Germline-derived CDR1 and CDR2 are MDHEN and SYDVKM. This CDR3 spans 15 amino acids. The V and J ends lost 5 bases and 10 bases, in that order; junction bases with no gene match: 8. The CDR3, as DNA: TGTGCCAGCAGTCCTCCGGGACAGGGGTTCTCACCCCTCCACTTT. As protein: CASSPPGQGFSPLHF.

A note on this clone: One junction end does not reproduce the germline sequence, and a read error may be involved. The chain uses TRBV6-5 and TRBJ2-5; no clear D. The CDR3 has 13 amino acids. The germline gives CDR1 MNHEY, CDR2 SVGAGI. In DNA form, the CDR3 reads TGTGCCAGCAGTGACTCCCCCGGGGAGACCCAGTACTTC. This encodes CASSDSPGETQYF.

This chain uses TRBV3-1 (or the pseudogene TRBV3-2) with TRBJ1-1; no firm D call. V lost 3 bases, J lost 0 bases, and 5 bases lay in between. The CDR3 is 13 residues long. Germline CDR1 LGHDT, CDR2 YNNKEL (reference sequence). The CDR3 reads CASSQYMNTEAFF. The CDR3 bases are TGTGCCAGCAGCCAGTACATGAACACTGAAGCTTTCTTT.

The chain joins TRBV7-9 to TRBJ2-3; D gene unclear. The CDR3 covers 11 residues. Looked up from germline, CDR1 is SEHNR and CDR2 is FQNEAQ (reference sequence). Trimming removed 5 bases from V and 6 bases from J, with 6 bases in between. This chain's CDR3 is CASSASDTQYF. DNA of the CDR3: TGTGCCAGCAGCGCGTCGGATACGCAGTATTTT.

The CDR3 protein is CASSQSGQGINSPLHF. The CDR3 DNA reads as TGCGCCAGCAGCCAATCGGGACAGGGGATAAATTCACCCCTCCACTTT. V gene TRBV4-1 combines with J gene TRBJ1-6; TRBD1 matches 10 bases. The CDR3 is 16 residues long. Looked up from germline, CDR1 is MGHRA and CDR2 is YSYEKL. V lost 2 bases to trimming and J lost 7 bases; unmatched junction nucleotides: 5.

This clone occurred a few times. This chain joins TRBV7-2 and TRBJ2-3, with 7 bases aligning to TRBD1. V shed 6 bases and J 5 bases; nucleotides not matched to a gene: 5. Germline V gene sequence: CDR1 SGHTA, CDR2 FQGNSA. This CDR3 spans 13 amino acids. CDR3 protein: CASRTGMLDTQYF. Written as DNA, the CDR3 is TGTGCCAGCAGGACAGGGATGTTAGATACGCAGTATTTT.